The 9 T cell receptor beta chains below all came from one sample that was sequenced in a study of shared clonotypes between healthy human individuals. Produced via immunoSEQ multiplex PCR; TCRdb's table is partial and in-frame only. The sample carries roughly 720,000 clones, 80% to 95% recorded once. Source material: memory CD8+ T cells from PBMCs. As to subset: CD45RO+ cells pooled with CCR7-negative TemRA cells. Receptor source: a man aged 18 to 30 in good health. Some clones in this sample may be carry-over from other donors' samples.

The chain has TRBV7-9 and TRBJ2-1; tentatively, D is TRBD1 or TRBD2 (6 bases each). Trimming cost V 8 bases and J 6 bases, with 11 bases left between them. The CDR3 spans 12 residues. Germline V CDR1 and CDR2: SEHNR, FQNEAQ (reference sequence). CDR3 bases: TGTGCCAGCGGGGGGCTTGGCAATGAGCAGTTCTTC. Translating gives CASGGLGNEQFF. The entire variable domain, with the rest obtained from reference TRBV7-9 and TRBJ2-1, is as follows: DTGVSQNPRHKITKRGQNVTFRCDPISEHNRLYWYRQTLGQGPEFLTYFQNEAQLEKSRLLSDRFSAERPKGSFSTLEIQRTEQGDSAMYLCASGGLGNEQFFGPGTRLTVL.

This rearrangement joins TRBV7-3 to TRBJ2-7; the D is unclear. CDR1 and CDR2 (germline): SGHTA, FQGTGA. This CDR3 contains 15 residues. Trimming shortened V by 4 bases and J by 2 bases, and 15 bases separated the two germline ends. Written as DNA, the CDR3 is TGTGCCAGCAGCTCCGGGCCATCAACCCCCTACGAGCAGTACTTC. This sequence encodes CASSSGPSTPYEQYF.

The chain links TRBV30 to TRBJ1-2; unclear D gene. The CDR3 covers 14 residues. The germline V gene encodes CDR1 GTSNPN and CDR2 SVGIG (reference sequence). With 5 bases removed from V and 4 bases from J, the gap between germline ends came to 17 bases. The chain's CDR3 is CAWDKDWKGYGYTF. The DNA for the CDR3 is TGTGCCTGGGATAAGGATTGGAAGGGCTATGGCTACACCTTC. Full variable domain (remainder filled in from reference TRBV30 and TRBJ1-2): SQTIHQWPATLVQPVGSPLSLECTVEGTSNPNLYWYRQAAGRGLQLLFYSVGIGQISSEVPQNLSASRPQDRQFILSSKKLLLSDSGFYLCAWDKDWKGYGYTFGSGTRLTVV.

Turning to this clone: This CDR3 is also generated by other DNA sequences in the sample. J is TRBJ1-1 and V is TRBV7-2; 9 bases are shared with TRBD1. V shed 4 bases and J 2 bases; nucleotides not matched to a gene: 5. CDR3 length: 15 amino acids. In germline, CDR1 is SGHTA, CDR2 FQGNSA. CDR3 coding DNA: TGTGCCAGCAGCTCCCGGGACAGGGTAAACACTGAAGCTTTCTTT. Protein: CASSSRDRVNTEAFF.

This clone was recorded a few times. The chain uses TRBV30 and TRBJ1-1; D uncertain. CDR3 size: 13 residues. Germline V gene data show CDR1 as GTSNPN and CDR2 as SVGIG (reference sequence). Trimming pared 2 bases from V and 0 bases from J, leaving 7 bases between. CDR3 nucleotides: TGTGCCTGGAGTACCCCCATGAACACTGAAGCTTTCTTT. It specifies CAWSTPMNTEAFF.

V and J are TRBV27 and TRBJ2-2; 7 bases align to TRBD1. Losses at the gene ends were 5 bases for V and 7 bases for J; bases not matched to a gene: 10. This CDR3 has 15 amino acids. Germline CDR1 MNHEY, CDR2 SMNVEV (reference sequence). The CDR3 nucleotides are TGTGCCAGCAGTACGCCGCGCAGGGGGAGCGGGGAGCTGTTTTTT. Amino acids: CASSTPRRGSGELFF.

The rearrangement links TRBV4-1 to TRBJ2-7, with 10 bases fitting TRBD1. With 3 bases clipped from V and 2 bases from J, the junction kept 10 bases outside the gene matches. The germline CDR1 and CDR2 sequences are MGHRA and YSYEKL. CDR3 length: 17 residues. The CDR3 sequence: CASSHTRGQGSTYEQYF. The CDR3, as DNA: TGCGCCAGCAGCCACACTCGGGGACAGGGGTCCACCTACGAGCAGTACTTC.

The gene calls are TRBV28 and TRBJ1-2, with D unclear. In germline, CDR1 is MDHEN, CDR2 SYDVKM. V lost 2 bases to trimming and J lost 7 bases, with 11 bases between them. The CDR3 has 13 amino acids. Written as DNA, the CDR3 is TGTGCCAGCAGTTTAGAGAGGGCTGGTGGCTACACCTTC. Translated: CASSLERAGGYTF.

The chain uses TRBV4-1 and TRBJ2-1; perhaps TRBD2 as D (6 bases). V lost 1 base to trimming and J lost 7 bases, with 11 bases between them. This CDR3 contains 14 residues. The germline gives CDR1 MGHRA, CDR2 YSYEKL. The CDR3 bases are TGCGCCAGCAGCCAAGGGCAGGGAGGTAATGAGCAGTTCTTC. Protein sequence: CASSQGQGGNEQFF.